The present TCR beta chain was sequenced within a study of T cell responses to AZD1222 COVID-19 vaccine. The CDR3 sequence is 13 residues long. Germline CDR1 is GTSNPN and CDR2 is SVGIG (reference sequence). V lost 1 base to trimming and J lost 8 bases, with 9 bases between them. As regards this clone: Its cognate antigen is unknown.

Profiled with immunoSEQ multiplex PCR; TCRdb holds only in-frame clones, not every one. This sample has approximately 180,000 clones; approximately 91% occur once, and the top ten carry roughly 1.7%. Study-wide points: Donors skewed white British and female; clonal diversity was possibly underestimated.

Source: peripheral blood, taken on day 0 of AZD1222 vaccination. V gene TRBV30 combines with J gene TRBJ1-6, with D perhaps matching TRBD1 (5 bases). The clonotype comes from an adult in good health. In nucleotides, the CDR3 is TGTGCCTGGAGTGAGACAGTGGATTCACCCCTCCACTTT. Translation gives CAWSETVDSPLHF. The complete variable domain, with remaining parts taken from reference TRBV30 and TRBJ1-6, reads SQTIHQWPATLVQPVGSPLSLECTVEGTSNPNLYWYRQAAGRGLQLLFYSVGIGQISSEVPQNLSASRPQDRQFILSSKKLLLSDSGFYLCAWSETVDSPLHFGNGTRLTVT.